This T cell receptor (beta chain) is from a study of human T cells and chemical hapten exposure. TCRdb analysed the RACE reads with MiXCR anew, one entry per CDR3 protein. The sample holds just over 350,000 distinct CDR3 sequences, about 6% seen once. The sample's time point: patch test 2, 6 weeks after DPC sensitization. Treatment meaning: therapeutic diphenylcyclopropenone sensitization with weekly scalp DPC. After removal of 4 bases from V and 12 bases from J, the junction contained 9 bases not matched to a gene. The CDR3 sequence is 13 residues long. Germline V gives CDR1 SEHNR, CDR2 FQNEAQ (reference sequence). This clonotype was counted between two and nine times.

This receptor was identified in a woman younger than 30 with alopecia areata. Some clones in this sample may be carry-over from other donors' samples. The chain carries TRBV7-9 and TRBJ1-1, with TRBD1 matching 9 bases. The input for sequencing was whole blood, taken in connection with sensitization to the hapten diphenylcyclopropenone (DPC). DNA for the CDR3: TGTGCCAGCAGCTCCTGGGACAGGGAGATATCTTTCTTT. Protein sequence: CASSSWDREISFF.